Listed here are 10 T cell receptor beta chains from one sample, sequenced in a study of OX40 agonist ivuxolimab in advanced cancers. The assay was immunoSEQ multiplex PCR, and TCRdb's table has in-frame clones only and misses some. This sample has 7,200 or so clones, with about 76% found just once. Material: CD4+ or CD8+ T cells sorted from blood, obtained in a trial of the OX40 agonist ivuxolimab. These receptors came from an adult with an advanced solid tumor such as melanoma, head and neck, liver or kidney cancer.

The rearrangement links TRBV4-2 to TRBJ2-7; a possible D gene is TRBD1 (5 bases). The germline CDR1 and CDR2 sequences are LGHNA and YNFKEQ. CDR3 length equals 15 residues. Trimming took 0 bases from V and 7 from J, leaving 16 bases between them. CDR3 in DNA: TGTGCCAGCAGCCAAGATCTCCGACAGCTTGATGAGCAGTACTTC. The encoded protein is CASSQDLRQLDEQYF.

The chain joins TRBV11-3 to TRBJ2-4; no clear D gene. This CDR3 comprises 16 residues. The germline V gene has CDR1 SGHNT and CDR2 YENEEA. The V gene lost 5 bases and the J gene lost 0 bases, with 14 bases spanning the gap. The CDR3 spells CASSAARTGAKNIQYF. In nucleotides, the CDR3 is TGTGCCAGCAGCGCAGCGCGTACGGGAGCCAAAAACATTCAGTACTTC.

V usage is TRBV7-9 and J usage is TRBJ1-1; no definite D call. The germline V gene encodes CDR1 SEHNR and CDR2 FQNEAQ (reference sequence). The V and J ends lost 1 base and 0 bases respectively, with 6 bases between them. The CDR3 contains 14 residues. CDR3 DNA sequence: TGTGCCAGCAGCTTAGGACGGGTGAACACTGAAGCTTTCTTT. It translates to CASSLGRVNTEAFF.

This rearrangement joins TRBV7-9 to TRBJ2-5, with TRBD2 as a possible D gene (6 bases). The V and J ends lost 3 bases and 1 base respectively, with 15 bases between them. CDR1 is SEHNR, CDR2 FQNEAQ, per germline (reference sequence). The CDR3 is 16 residues long. CDR3 residues: CASSLIHRDFQETQYF. DNA for the CDR3: TGTGCCAGCAGCTTGATACATCGGGACTTCCAAGAGACCCAGTACTTC.

This chain's CDR3 is CASSPGGQPQHF. The CDR3 coding sequence is TGTGCCAGCAGCCCAGGCGGACAGCCCCAGCATTTT. The chain joins TRBV7-3 to TRBJ1-5; D not certain. The V end was cut by 5 bases, the J end by 7 bases, with 9 bases between. The CDR3 length is 12 residues. Per germline, CDR1 SGHTA and CDR2 FQGTGA.

This chain links TRBV9 with TRBJ2-7; D is undetermined. The V and J ends lost 4 bases and 3 bases respectively, with 11 bases between them. The CDR3 runs to 13 residues. Germline CDR1 is SGDLS and CDR2 is YYNGEE. The DNA of the CDR3 is TGTGCCAGCAGCCTAAGGGAAGACTACGAGCAGTACTTC. It encodes CASSLREDYEQYF.

This clone was counted between two and nine times. The rearrangement uses TRBV5-1 and TRBJ2-7, with D hard to call. The V end was cut by 1 base, the J end by 2 bases, with 10 bases between. This CDR3 contains 14 residues. Germline CDR1 reads SGHRS; CDR2 reads YFSETQ. CDR3 nucleotides: TGCGCCAGCAGCTTGTCTAGAGAGCCCTACGAGCAGTACTTC. This codes for CASSLSREPYEQYF.

V and J are TRBV4-1 and TRBJ2-7; TRBD2 matches 7 bases. This CDR3 has 15 residues. J was trimmed by 0 bases and V by 1 base; bases with no gene match: 3. Germline lookup yields CDR1 MGHRA and CDR2 YSYEKL. CDR3 sequence reads: CASSQALAVSYEQYF. As DNA, the CDR3 is TGCGCCAGCAGCCAAGCCCTAGCGGTCTCCTACGAGCAGTACTTC.

V gene TRBV16 combines with J gene TRBJ2-1, with 7 bases identical to TRBD1. The CDR3 covers 14 residues. The germline V gene has CDR1 KGHSY and CDR2 FQNENV. Losses at the gene ends were 0 bases for V and 4 bases for J; bases not matched to a gene: 0. CDR3 in DNA: TGTGCCAGCAGCCAATCGACAGGGTACAATGAGCAGTTCTTC. This gives the protein CASSQSTGYNEQFF.

As to this clone: A read error may produce the germline difference seen at one junction end. This CDR3 is also generated by other DNA sequences in the sample. The gene calls are TRBV18 and TRBJ1-2, with D perhaps TRBD1 (6 bases). This CDR3 region has 15 residues. The germline V gene encodes CDR1 KGHSH and CDR2 LQKENI. Written as DNA, the CDR3 is TGTGCCAGCTCACCACGCCAGGGGACGAGGGATGGTTACACCTTC. As protein: CASSPRQGTRDGYTF. Full variable domain (rest looked up from reference TRBV18 and TRBJ1-2): NAGVMQNPRHLVRRRGQEARLRCSPMKGHSHVYWYRQLPEEGLKFMVYLQKENIIDESGMPKERFSAEFPKEGPSILRIQQVVRGDSAAYFCASSPRQGTRDGYTFGSGTRLTVV.